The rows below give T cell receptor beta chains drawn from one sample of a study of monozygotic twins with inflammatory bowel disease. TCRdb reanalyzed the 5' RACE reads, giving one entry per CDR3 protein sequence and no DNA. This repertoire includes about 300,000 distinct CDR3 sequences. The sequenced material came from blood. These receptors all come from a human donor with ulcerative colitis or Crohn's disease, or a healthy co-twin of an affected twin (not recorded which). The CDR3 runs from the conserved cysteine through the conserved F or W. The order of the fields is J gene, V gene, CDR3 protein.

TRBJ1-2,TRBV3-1,CASSQVRQNPNYGYTF
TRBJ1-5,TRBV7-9,CASSFSAGRNQPQHF
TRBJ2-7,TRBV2,CASSSSGQGTYEQYF
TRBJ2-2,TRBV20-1,CSARASTRPNTGELFF
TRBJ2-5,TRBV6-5,CASSLRTSSETQYF
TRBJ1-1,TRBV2,CASSNDLTGEAFF
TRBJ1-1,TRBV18,CASSQRQGGVTEAFF
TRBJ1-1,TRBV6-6,CASSWLNTEAFF
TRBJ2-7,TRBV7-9,CASSRTSTEQYF
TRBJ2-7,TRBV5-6,CASSTTGWEQYF
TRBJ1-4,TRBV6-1,CASRRGQGAANEKLFF
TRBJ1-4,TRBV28,CASSSSTGISTNEKLFF
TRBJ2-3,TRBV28,CASSSPRGQTTDTQYF
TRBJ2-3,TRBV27,CASSLSQASYRPDTQYF
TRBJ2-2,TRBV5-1,CASSTNRAGELFF
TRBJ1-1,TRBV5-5,CASSSGQGLALGTEAFF
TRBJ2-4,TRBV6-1,CASSRRQLAKNIQYF
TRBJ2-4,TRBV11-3,CASSQPNRQGTGGEAKNIQYF
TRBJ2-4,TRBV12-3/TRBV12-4,CASGQAKNIQYF
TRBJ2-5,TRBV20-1,CRAAATQETQYF
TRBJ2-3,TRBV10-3,CAISERGQHGPTDTQYF
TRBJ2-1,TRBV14,CASSPKRLVISNEQFF
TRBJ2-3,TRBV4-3,CASSPRTEGASTDTQYF
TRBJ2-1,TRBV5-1,CASSGTGLPLYLGQFF
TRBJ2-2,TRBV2,CASTRTSGNTGELFF
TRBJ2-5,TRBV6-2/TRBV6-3,CASRDRSETQYF
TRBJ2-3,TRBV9,CASSVSPTATDTQYF
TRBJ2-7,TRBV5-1,CATQRAVASSYEQYF
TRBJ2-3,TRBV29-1,CSVLPTGNTDTQYF
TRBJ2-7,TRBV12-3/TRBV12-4,CASRWTGAYEQYF
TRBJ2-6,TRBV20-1,CSARRQVSGANVLTF
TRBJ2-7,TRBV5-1,CASSLGAGTGDEQYF
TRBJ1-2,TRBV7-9,CASSLAGTGGSGGGYTF
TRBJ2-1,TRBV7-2,CASSLVHYMSSYNEQFF
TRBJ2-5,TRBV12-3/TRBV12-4,CASRARPASVYQETQYF
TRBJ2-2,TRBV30,CAWTANTGELFF
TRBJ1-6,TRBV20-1,CSARASTDYNSPLHF
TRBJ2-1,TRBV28,CASSRGGDYEQFF
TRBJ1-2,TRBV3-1,CASSPIQGIGYTF
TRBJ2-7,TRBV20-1,CSARPDREQYF
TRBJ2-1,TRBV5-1,CASSRTSGVPLTGLEQFF
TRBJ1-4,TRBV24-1,CATSLTVNNEKLFF
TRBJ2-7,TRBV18,CASSPVSDYEQYF
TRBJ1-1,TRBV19,CASIGYTEAFF
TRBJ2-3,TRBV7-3,CASSLNGGHTDTQYF
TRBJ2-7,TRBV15,CATSRVGYEQYF
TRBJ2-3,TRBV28,CASIHAPLAGDTDTQYF
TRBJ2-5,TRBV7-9,CASKVAGQETQYF